The 15 T cell receptor beta chains listed next were all sequenced from one sample in a study of shared clonotypes between healthy human individuals. CD45RO-negative CD8 cells positively selected for CCR7 made up the naive population, which excluded terminally differentiated effector memory CD45RA+ cells. Using immunoSEQ multiplex PCR, the repertoire was profiled, and TCRdb retains in-frame clones only, with some absent. The table has some 2,100,000 clones, about 93% seen once. The specimen was naive CD8+ T cells from PBMCs. These receptors were collected from a man younger than 35 in good health. Some clones in this sample may be carry-over from other donors' samples.

The chain combines TRBV28 with TRBJ2-7; D possibly corresponds to TRBD1 (7 bases). Trimming shortened V by 6 bases and J by 0 bases, and 15 bases separated the two germline ends. This CDR3 contains 15 residues. CDR1 is MDHEN, CDR2 SYDVKM, per germline. CDR3 nucleotides: TGTGCCAGCAGGGAGGGGGCTTTTAGCTCCTACGAGCAGTACTTC. Translation gives CASREGAFSSYEQYF.

The chain joins TRBV5-1 to TRBJ1-5; 10 positions match TRBD1. Germline CDR1 and CDR2: SGHRS and YFSETQ. V shed 0 bases and J 5 bases; nucleotides not matched to a gene: 2. This CDR3 spans 15 amino acids. CDR3 DNA sequence: TGCGCCAGCAGCTTGGAAGGGACAGGGGATCAGCCCCAGCATTTT. This translates into CASSLEGTGDQPQHF.

The V call is TRBV2, the J call TRBJ2-5, with TRBD1 matching over 7 bases. The germline V gene encodes CDR1 SNHLY and CDR2 FYNNEI. The CDR3 is 15 amino acids. V shed 6 bases and J 5 bases; nucleotides not matched to a gene: 12. The DNA for the CDR3 is TGTGCCAGCAGGGGACAGACCTGGGTTGAGGAGACCCAGTACTTC. Protein product: CASRGQTWVEETQYF.

The chain combines TRBV6-5 with TRBJ2-7, with 7 bases matching TRBD1. Germline V CDR1 and CDR2: MNHEY, SVGAGI. The CDR3 consists of 16 residues. Trimming took 2 bases from V and 0 from J; bases not matched to a gene: 7. The CDR3 nucleotides are TGTGCCAGCAGTTACAGTTCCGGGACAGTCTCCTACGAGCAGTACTTC. Its translation: CASSYSSGTVSYEQYF.

J is TRBJ2-1 and V is TRBV4-3; D not certain. The germline V gene encodes CDR1 LGHNA and CDR2 YSLEER. V shed 0 bases and J shed 2 bases, with 8 bases lying between them. The CDR3 contains 15 residues. Here the CDR3 reads CASSQDGLAYNEQFF. The DNA of the CDR3 is TGCGCCAGCAGCCAAGATGGGCTAGCCTACAATGAGCAGTTCTTC.

V and J are TRBV5-5 and TRBJ2-7, with 11 bases matching TRBD1. Germline assignment: CDR1 SGHKS and CDR2 YYEKEE (reference sequence). Trimming cost V 4 bases and J 7 bases; bases outside gene matches: 13. The CDR3 spans 16 residues. CDR3 DNA sequence: TGTGCCAGCAGCCAACTCGGGGGACAGGGGGTGTTAGAGCAGTACTTC. Its translation is CASSQLGGQGVLEQYF. Full variable domain (outside the CDR3, taken from reference TRBV5-5 and TRBJ2-7): DAGVTQSPTHLIKTRGQQVTLRCSPISGHKSVSWYQQVLGQGPQFIFQYYEKEERGRGNFPDRFSARQFPNYSSELNVNALLLGDSALYLCASSQLGGQGVLEQYFGPGTRLTVT.

The chain carries TRBV29-1 and TRBJ2-7; D gene uncertain. The CDR3 consists of 12 residues. Germline V gene sequence: CDR1 SQVTM, CDR2 ANQGSEA. V was clipped by 6 bases and J by 4 bases, with 13 bases between them. The CDR3 nucleotides are TGCAGCGTGGAGCTAGGGTTTTACGAGCAGTACTTC. It yields the protein CSVELGFYEQYF.

The chain has TRBV5-1 and TRBJ2-7, with TRBD2 matching 9 bases. Per germline, CDR1 SGHRS and CDR2 YFSETQ. The J segment lost 3 bases and the V segment lost 3 bases, leaving 7 bases of the junction unmatched. The CDR3 length is 15 residues. The CDR3 DNA reads TGCGCCAGCAGCTCATATAGCGGGAGTGGCTACGAGCAGTACTTC. Translating it yields CASSSYSGSGYEQYF.

This clone was observed once. The gene calls are TRBV5-1 and TRBJ2-7; unclear D gene. The CDR3 spans 13 residues. Per the germline V gene, CDR1 is SGHRS and CDR2 is YFSETQ. V gave up 0 bases and J gave up 2 bases, with 6 bases separating them. The CDR3 nucleotides are TGCGCCAGCAGCTTGGGGCGCACCTACGAGCAGTACTTC. It yields the protein CASSLGRTYEQYF. Supplemented by reference TRBV5-1 and TRBJ2-7, the full variable domain reads KAGVTQTPRYLIKTRGQQVTLSCSPISGHRSVSWYQQTPGQGLQFLFEYFSETQRNKGNFPGRFSGRQFSNSRSEMNVSTLELGDSALYLCASSLGRTYEQYFGPGTRLTVT.

The chain joins TRBV25-1 to TRBJ1-4; D unresolved. V was trimmed by 2 bases and J by 7 bases, leaving 14 bases between them. The germline V gene has CDR1 MGHDK and CDR2 SYGVNS. CDR3 length: 15 residues. As DNA, the CDR3 is TGTGCCAGCAGTGAAGGTTTGAGCACTGCTGAAAAACTGTTTTTT. It is translated as CASSEGLSTAEKLFF.

The chain couples TRBV5-4 to TRBJ2-7, with 7 bases that match TRBD1. The CDR3 length is 15 residues. The ends lost 3 bases at V and 3 bases at J; junction bases unmatched: 9. In germline, CDR1 is SGHNT, CDR2 YYREEE (reference sequence). For the CDR3, the DNA is TGTGCCAGCAGCTCGAACAGGGGCCGTAACTACGAGCAGTACTTC. Amino acid sequence: CASSSNRGRNYEQYF.

The J gene is TRBJ2-6, the V gene TRBV7-9, with D unclear. This CDR3 region has 14 residues. Germline V CDR1 and CDR2: SEHNR, FQNEAQ (reference sequence). V shed 4 bases and J shed 0 bases, with 4 bases lying between them. This CDR3 reads CASSSFSGANVLTF. DNA for the CDR3: TGTGCCAGCAGCTCCTTCTCTGGGGCCAACGTCCTGACTTTC.

This clone appeared once. This sequence joins TRBV11-2 and TRBJ2-1, with D possibly TRBD2 on 6 matching bases. V lost 6 bases to trimming and J lost 10 bases, with 10 bases between them. Germline values: CDR1 SGHAT, CDR2 FQNNGV. The CDR3 is 11 amino acids. Here the CDR3 reads CASSGLREQFF. The CDR3, as DNA: TGTGCCAGCAGTGGACTACGCGAGCAGTTCTTC. The variable domain in full, with the rest retrieved from reference TRBV11-2 and TRBJ2-1, is EAGVAQSPRYKIIEKRQSVAFWCNPISGHATLYWYQQILGQGPKLLIQFQNNGVVDDSQLPKDRFSAERLKGVDSTLKIQPAKLEDSAVYLCASSGLREQFFGPGTRLTVL.

The gene calls are TRBV25-1 and TRBJ1-2, with D possibly matching TRBD1 (5 bases). Germline CDR1 reads MGHDK; CDR2 reads SYGVNS. The CDR3 totals 11 residues. Trimming shortened V by 11 bases and J by 4 bases, and 11 bases separated the two germline ends. In DNA, the CDR3 is TGTGCCGCGGGGCCGCGCTATGGCTACACCTTC. As protein: CAAGPRYGYTF.

The V and J genes are TRBV27 and TRBJ2-7; 10 bases map to TRBD1. The V gene's germline CDR1 is MNHEY and CDR2 SMNVEV (reference sequence). The CDR3 sequence is 17 residues long. With 0 bases clipped from V and 4 bases from J, the junction kept 9 bases outside the gene matches. DNA of the CDR3: TGTGCCAGCAGTTTATCTCCCGGGACAGGGGCAGGGTACGAGCAGTACTTC. Translation gives CASSLSPGTGAGYEQYF.